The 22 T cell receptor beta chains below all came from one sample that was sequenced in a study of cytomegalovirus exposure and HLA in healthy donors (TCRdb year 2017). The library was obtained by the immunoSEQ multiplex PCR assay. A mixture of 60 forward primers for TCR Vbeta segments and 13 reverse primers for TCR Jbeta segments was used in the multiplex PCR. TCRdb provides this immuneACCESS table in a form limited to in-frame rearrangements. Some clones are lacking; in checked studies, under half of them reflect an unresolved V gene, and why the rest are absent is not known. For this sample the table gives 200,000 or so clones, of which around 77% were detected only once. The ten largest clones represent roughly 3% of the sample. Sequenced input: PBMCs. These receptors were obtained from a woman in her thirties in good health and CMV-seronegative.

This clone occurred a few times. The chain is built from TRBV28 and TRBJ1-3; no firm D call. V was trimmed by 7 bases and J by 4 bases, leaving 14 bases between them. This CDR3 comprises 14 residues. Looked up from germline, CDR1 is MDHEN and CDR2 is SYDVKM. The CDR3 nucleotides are TGTGCCAGCATCCCAGTTTTCGGGGGAAACACCATATATTTT. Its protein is CASIPVFGGNTIYF.

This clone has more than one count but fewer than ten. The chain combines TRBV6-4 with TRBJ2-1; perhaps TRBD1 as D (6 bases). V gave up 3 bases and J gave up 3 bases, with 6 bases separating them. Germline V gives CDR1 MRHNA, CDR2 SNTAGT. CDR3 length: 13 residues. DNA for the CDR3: TGTGCCAGCAGTGAGGACAGCTACAATGAGCAGTTCTTC. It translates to CASSEDSYNEQFF.

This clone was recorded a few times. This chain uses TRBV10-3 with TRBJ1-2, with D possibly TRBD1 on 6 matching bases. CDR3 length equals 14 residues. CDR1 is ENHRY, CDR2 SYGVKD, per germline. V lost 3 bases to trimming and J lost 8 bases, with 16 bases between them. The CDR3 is CAISDQGSVRGYTF. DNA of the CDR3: TGTGCCATCAGTGATCAGGGGTCGGTGCGAGGCTACACCTTC.

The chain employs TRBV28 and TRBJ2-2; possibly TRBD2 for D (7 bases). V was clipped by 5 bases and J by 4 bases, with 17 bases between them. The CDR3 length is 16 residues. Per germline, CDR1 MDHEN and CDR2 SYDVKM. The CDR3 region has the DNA TGTGCCAGCAGTCCCGCGGGGAGGGGGACCACCGGGGAGCTGTTTTTT. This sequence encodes CASSPAGRGTTGELFF.

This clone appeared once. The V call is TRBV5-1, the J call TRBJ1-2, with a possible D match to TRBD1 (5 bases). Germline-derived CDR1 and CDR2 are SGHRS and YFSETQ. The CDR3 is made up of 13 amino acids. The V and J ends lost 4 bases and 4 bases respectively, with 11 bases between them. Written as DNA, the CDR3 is TGCGCCAGCAGCGGAGGGACGGTCTATGGCTACACCTTC. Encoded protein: CASSGGTVYGYTF.

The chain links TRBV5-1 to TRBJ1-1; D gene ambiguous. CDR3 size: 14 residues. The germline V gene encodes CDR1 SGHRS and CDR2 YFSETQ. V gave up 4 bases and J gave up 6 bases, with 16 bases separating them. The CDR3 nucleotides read TGCGCCAGCAGCCGCGGCCTACGTCGGGCTGAAGCTTTCTTT. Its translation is CASSRGLRRAEAFF.

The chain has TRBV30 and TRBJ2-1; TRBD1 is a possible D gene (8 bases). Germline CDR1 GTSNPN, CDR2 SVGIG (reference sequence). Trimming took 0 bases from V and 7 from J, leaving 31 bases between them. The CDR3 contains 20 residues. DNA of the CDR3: TGTGCCTGGAGTGTACAGGGGGGAGGGCAGGGCCTTAGAAGGGGGAATGAGCAGTTCTTC. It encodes CAWSVQGGGQGLRRGNEQFF.

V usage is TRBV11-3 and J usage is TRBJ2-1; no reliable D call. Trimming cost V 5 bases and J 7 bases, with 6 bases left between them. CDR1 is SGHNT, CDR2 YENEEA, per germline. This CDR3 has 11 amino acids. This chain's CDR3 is CASSRGNEQFF. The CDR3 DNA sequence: TGTGCCAGCAGCCGAGGTAATGAGCAGTTCTTC.

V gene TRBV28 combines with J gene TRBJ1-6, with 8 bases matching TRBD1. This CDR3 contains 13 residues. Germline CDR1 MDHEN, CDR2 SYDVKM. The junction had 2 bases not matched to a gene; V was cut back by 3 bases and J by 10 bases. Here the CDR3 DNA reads TGTGCCAGCAGTTTGACAGGGGACTCACCCCTCCACTTT. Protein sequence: CASSLTGDSPLHF.

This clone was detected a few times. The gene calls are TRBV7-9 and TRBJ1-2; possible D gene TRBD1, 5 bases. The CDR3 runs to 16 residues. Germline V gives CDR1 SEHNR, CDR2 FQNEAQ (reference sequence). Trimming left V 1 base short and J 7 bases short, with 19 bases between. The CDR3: CASSLELWGGLRGYTF. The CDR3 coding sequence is TGTGCCAGCAGCTTAGAGTTGTGGGGGGGACTTCGTGGCTACACCTTC.

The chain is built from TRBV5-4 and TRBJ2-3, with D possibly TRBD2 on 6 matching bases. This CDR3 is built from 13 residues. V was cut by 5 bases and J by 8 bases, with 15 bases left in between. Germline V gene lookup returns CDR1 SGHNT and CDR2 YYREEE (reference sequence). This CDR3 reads CASRPGLQGTQYF. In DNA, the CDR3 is TGTGCCAGCAGGCCGGGACTTCAGGGTACGCAGTATTTT.

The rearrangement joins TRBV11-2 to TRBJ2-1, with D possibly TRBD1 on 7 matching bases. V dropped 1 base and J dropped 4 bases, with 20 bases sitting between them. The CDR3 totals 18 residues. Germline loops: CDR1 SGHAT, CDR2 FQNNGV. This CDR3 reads CASSLGGGGTVLYNEQFF. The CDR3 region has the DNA TGTGCCAGCAGCTTAGGCGGAGGAGGGACAGTCCTATACAATGAGCAGTTCTTC.

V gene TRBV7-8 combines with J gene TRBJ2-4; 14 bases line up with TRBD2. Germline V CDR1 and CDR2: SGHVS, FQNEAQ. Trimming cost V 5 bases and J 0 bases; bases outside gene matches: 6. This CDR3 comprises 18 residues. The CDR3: CASSQGLAGALAKNIQYF. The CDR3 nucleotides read TGTGCCAGCAGCCAGGGACTAGCGGGGGCCTTAGCCAAAAACATTCAGTACTTC. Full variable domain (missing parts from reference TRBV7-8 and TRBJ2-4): GAGVSQSPRYKVAKRGQDVALRCDPISGHVSLFWYQQALGQGPEFLTYFQNEAQLDKSGLPSDRFFAERPEGSVSTLKIQRTQQEDSAVYLCASSQGLAGALAKNIQYFGAGTRLSVL.

As DNA, the CDR3 is TGTGCCTGGAGTACTGGGCCCCCGAGCAATGAGCAGTTCTTC. It yields the protein CAWSTGPPSNEQFF. The rearrangement uses TRBV30 and TRBJ2-1; no firm D call. Germline values: CDR1 GTSNPN, CDR2 SVGIG (reference sequence). Trimming took 2 bases from V and 6 from J, leaving 14 bases between them. CDR3 length: 14 amino acids.

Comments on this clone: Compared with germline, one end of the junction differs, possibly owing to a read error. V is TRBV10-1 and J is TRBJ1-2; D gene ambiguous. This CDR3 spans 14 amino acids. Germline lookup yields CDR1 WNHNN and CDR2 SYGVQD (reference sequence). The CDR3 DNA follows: TGCGCCAGCAGGGAACAGATCCTCTTCTATGGCTACCCCTTC. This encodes CASREQILFYGYPF.

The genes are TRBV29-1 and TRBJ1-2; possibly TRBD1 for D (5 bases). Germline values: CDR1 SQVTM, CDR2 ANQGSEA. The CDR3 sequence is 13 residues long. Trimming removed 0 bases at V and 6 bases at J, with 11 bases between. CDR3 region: CSVEESGLDGYTF. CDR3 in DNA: TGCAGCGTTGAAGAGTCAGGGCTCGATGGCTACACCTTC.

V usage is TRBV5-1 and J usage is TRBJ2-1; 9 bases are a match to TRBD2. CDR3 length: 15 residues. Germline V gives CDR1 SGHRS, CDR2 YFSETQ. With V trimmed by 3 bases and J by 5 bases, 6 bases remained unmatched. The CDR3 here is CASSSSGGRNNEQFF. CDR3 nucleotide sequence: TGCGCCAGCAGCTCGAGCGGGGGGCGAAACAATGAGCAGTTCTTC.

The CDR3 bases are TGTGCCAGCAGCTTAGCCGACAGGGTAATTGTCTACGAGCAGTACTTC. Its protein is CASSLADRVIVYEQYF. V is TRBV7-8 and J is TRBJ2-7; 7 bases line up with TRBD1. In germline, CDR1 is SGHVS, CDR2 FQNEAQ. The CDR3 is made up of 16 amino acids. Unmatched junction bases numbered 8, after V lost 0 bases and J lost 3 bases.

DNA for the CDR3: TGCGCCAGCAGCTTGGGGACTGCCGCTGGAAACACCATATATTTT. Its protein product is CASSLGTAAGNTIYF. V and J are TRBV5-1 and TRBJ1-3; D not resolved. This CDR3 has 15 amino acids. CDR1 is SGHRS, CDR2 YFSETQ, per germline. The V gene lost 0 bases and the J gene lost 2 bases, with 9 bases spanning the gap.

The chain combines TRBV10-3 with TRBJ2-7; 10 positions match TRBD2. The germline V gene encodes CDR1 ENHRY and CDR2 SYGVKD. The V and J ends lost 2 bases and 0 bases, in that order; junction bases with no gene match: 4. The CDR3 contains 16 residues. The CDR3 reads CAISERTSGPSYEQYF. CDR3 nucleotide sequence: TGTGCCATCAGTGAGAGGACTAGCGGACCCTCCTACGAGCAGTACTTC.

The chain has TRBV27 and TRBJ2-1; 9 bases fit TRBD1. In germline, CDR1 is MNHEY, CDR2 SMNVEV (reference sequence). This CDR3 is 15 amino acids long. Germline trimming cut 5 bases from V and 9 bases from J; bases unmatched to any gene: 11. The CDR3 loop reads CASSLGTGRSGEQFF. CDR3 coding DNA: TGTGCCAGCAGTCTCGGGACAGGGAGGAGCGGTGAGCAGTTCTTC.

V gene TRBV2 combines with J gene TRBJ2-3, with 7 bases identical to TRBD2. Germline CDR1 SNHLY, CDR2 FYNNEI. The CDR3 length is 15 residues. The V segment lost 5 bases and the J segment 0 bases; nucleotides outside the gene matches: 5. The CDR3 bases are TGTGCCAGCAGTTGGGACTACCTCAGCACAGATACGCAGTATTTT. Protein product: CASSWDYLSTDTQYF.